Here is one T cell receptor (beta chain) with its context. Its target is not known. The data derive from a study of OX40 agonist ivuxolimab in advanced cancers. Overall study context: Those enrolled were about 82% male, with a mean age of around 55 years and ages from about 20 to 90. About 44% of patients had received prior checkpoint inhibitor therapy. Whole-study findings and limits: Average numbers of expanded clones were greater in CD8+ T cells than in CD4+. The study observed clonal expansion of CD4+ and CD8+ blood T cells by week 6 at 0.1 to 3.0 mg/kg.

Germline V lookup: CDR1 SGHKS, CDR2 YYEKEE (reference sequence). This CDR3 is built from 15 residues. V lost 0 bases and J lost 6, with 10 bases in between. Clones were read by immunoSEQ multiplex PCR, and TCRdb kept only the in-frame ones, dropping some. Here the sample spans 65,000 or so clones, roughly 89% being singletons. The TCR was taken from an adult with an advanced solid tumor such as melanoma, head and neck, liver or kidney cancer. The starting material was CD4+ or CD8+ T cells sorted from blood, obtained in a trial of the OX40 agonist ivuxolimab. The chain uses TRBV5-5 and TRBJ1-6; D gene ambiguous. The CDR3 bases are TGTGCCAGCAGCTTGGAACTGACTACTAATTCACCCCTCCACTTT. Encoded protein: CASSLELTTNSPLHF.